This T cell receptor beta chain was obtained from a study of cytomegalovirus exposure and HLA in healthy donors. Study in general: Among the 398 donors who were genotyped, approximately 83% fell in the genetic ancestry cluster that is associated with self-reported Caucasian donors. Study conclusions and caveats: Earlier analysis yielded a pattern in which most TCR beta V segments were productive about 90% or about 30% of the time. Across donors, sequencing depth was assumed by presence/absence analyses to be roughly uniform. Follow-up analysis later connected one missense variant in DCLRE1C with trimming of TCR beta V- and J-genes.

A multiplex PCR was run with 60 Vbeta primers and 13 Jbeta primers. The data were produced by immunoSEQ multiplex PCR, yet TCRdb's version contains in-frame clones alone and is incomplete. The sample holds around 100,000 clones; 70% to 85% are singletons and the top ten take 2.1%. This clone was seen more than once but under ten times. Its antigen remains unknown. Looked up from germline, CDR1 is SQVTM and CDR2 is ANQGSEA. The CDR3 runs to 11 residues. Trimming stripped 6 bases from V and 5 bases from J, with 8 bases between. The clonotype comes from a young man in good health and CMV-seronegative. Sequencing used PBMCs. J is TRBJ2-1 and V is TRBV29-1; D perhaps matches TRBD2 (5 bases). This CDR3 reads CSVKLDNEQFF. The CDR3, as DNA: TGCAGCGTCAAACTAGACAATGAGCAGTTCTTC.